The rows below give T cell receptor beta chains drawn from one sample of a study of T cell changes during pregnancy in multiple sclerosis. The table came from immunoSEQ multiplex PCR; TCRdb's copy has only in-frame clones and leaves some out. Of just under 65,000 clones detected, less than 95% appear once; the ten largest clones hold less than 2.5%. The sequencing used peripheral blood, collected in the second trimester of pregnancy. All receptors come from a female donor in good health, enrolled as a control in a pregnancy study. Both conserved end residues are part of each CDR3. Size values are once, few and many counts, or a class for expanded clones, and some rows have none.

abundance: -
v_gene: TRBV6-6
j_gene: TRBJ1-5
CDR3aa: CASSGQGRNQPQHF

abundance: -
v_gene: TRBV18
j_gene: TRBJ2-2
CDR3aa: CASSPVPVAGTAGELFF

abundance: -
v_gene: TRBV4-1
j_gene: TRBJ1-5
CDR3aa: CASSHRTGNQPQHF

abundance: -
v_gene: TRBV29-1
j_gene: TRBJ2-1
CDR3aa: CSVELGEAEQFF

abundance: -
v_gene: TRBV10-1
j_gene: TRBJ2-3
CDR3aa: CASSAVRGTDTQYF

abundance: -
v_gene: TRBV28
j_gene: TRBJ2-1
CDR3aa: CASSSLGGFNEQFF

abundance: -
v_gene: TRBV6-5
j_gene: TRBJ2-7
CDR3aa: CASRATGMSYEQYF

abundance: -
v_gene: TRBV5-4
j_gene: TRBJ2-1
CDR3aa: CASSLGLTPNEQFF

abundance: -
v_gene: TRBV30
j_gene: TRBJ2-1
CDR3aa: CAWSVPTSGYNEQFF

abundance: -
v_gene: TRBV5-1
j_gene: TRBJ2-7
CDR3aa: CASSLASGAYEQYF

abundance: -
v_gene: TRBV4-1
j_gene: TRBJ2-1
CDR3aa: CASSPNFGQLHNEQFF

abundance: -
v_gene: TRBV2
j_gene: TRBJ2-1
CDR3aa: CASHLTGSDEQFF

abundance: -
v_gene: TRBV20-1
j_gene: TRBJ2-7
CDR3aa: CSARALDREHF

abundance: -
v_gene: TRBV2
j_gene: TRBJ2-4
CDR3aa: CASSEAHPRTVGNIQYF

abundance: -
v_gene: TRBV5-1
j_gene: TRBJ1-5
CDR3aa: CASSLGDRGRHQPQHF

abundance: -
v_gene: TRBV4-1
j_gene: TRBJ2-7
CDR3aa: CASSHSPPPYEQYF

abundance: -
v_gene: TRBV7-6
j_gene: TRBJ2-7
CDR3aa: CASSSLNQGSRQYF

abundance: -
v_gene: TRBV6-1
j_gene: TRBJ1-3
CDR3aa: CASSEAQGVGNTIYF

abundance: few
v_gene: TRBV5-5
j_gene: TRBJ1-5
CDR3aa: CASSSNTGGNQPQHF

abundance: -
v_gene: TRBV4-1
j_gene: TRBJ2-1
CDR3aa: CASSQIGGGLTYNEQFF